This T cell receptor (beta chain) was identified in a study of CD8 T cells in ankylosing spondylitis. The study, taken as a whole, reports: Blood of patients with ankylosing spondylitis appeared to be characterized by a TCR beta motif of several highly homologous variants.

CDR1 SQVTM and CDR2 ANQGSEA come from the germline V gene. V dropped 7 bases and J dropped 0 bases, with 13 bases sitting between them. There are 14 residues in the CDR3. In TCRdb, the 5' RACE reads were re-called with MiXCR into one record per CDR3 protein. The data show 750,000 to 850,000 distinct CDR3 sequences, around 11% seen once. This clonotype was observed at least ten times. Its target is not known. The chain combines TRBV29-1 with TRBJ2-1; possibly TRBD1 or TRBD2 for D (5 bases each). This clonotype was obtained from a male donor with ankylosing spondylitis. The material sequenced was blood, either unsorted or a sorted T cell fraction (not recorded which). The CDR3 DNA follows: TGCAGCGCCAGGGACCGGAGCTCCTACAATGAGCAGTTCTTC. It is translated as CSARDRSSYNEQFF.